These 4 T cell receptor beta chains share one sample of origin, sequenced in a study of blood T cell repertoires in COVID-19. The data were produced by immunoSEQ multiplex PCR, yet TCRdb's version contains in-frame clones alone and is incomplete. Seen here are more than 80,000 clones, around four fifths observed once, and the top ten hold less than 20%. Sequencing was done on a sample of peripheral blood. Receptors were obtained from a human donor in a cohort sampled during active COVID-19.

CDR3 in DNA: TGCGCCAGCAGCTTGGGCGGGAGGAAAGAGACCCAGTACTTC. Translated, it gives CASSLGGRKETQYF. The J gene is TRBJ2-5, the V gene TRBV5-1, with 8 bases fitting TRBD2. V shed 0 bases and J 3 bases; nucleotides not matched to a gene: 1. The CDR3 consists of 14 residues. Germline lookup yields CDR1 SGHRS and CDR2 YFSETQ.

This clone was found many times. The chain links TRBV14 to TRBJ2-1, with 13 bases aligning to TRBD2. The germline V gene has CDR1 SGHDN and CDR2 FVKESK. This CDR3 contains 15 residues. V gave up 5 bases and J gave up 7 bases; unmatched junction bases: 5. This CDR3 reads CASSMTSGRLNEQFF. The CDR3 nucleotides read TGTGCCAGCAGCATGACTAGCGGGAGGTTAAATGAGCAGTTCTTC.

This chain links TRBV14 with TRBJ1-4; TRBD1 matches at 10 bases. There are 15 residues in the CDR3. The germline V gene has CDR1 SGHDN and CDR2 FVKESK. The trim removed 3 bases at V and 6 bases at J, leaving 4 bases unmatched. CDR3 coding DNA: TGTGCCAGCAGCCACCGACAGGGGGCCGATGAAAAACTGTTTTTT. It yields the protein CASSHRQGADEKLFF.

The V and J genes are TRBV11-3 and TRBJ1-1, with D possibly matching TRBD1 (6 bases). Trimming removed 4 bases at V and 11 bases at J, with 14 bases between. Germline CDR1 and CDR2: SGHNT and YENEEA. The CDR3 has 12 amino acids. CDR3 sequence (DNA): TGTGCCAGCAGCTCAGACGGGGGGCCGGCTTTCTTT. Protein product: CASSSDGGPAFF.